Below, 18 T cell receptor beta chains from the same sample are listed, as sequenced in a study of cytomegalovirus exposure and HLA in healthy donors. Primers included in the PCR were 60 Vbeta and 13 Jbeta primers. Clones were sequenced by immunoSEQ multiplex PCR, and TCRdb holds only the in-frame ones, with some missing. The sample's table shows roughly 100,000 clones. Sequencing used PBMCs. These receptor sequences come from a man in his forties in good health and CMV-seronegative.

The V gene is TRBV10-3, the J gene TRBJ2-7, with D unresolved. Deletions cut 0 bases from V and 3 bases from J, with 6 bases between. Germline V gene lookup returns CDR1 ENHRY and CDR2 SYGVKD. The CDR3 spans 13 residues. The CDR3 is CAISESGNYEQYF. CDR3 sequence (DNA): TGTGCCATCAGTGAGTCGGGCAACTACGAGCAGTACTTC.

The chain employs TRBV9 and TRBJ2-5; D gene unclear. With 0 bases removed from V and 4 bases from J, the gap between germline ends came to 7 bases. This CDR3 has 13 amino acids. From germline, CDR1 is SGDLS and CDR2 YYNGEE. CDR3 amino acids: CASSVGGPETQYF. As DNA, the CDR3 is TGTGCCAGCAGCGTAGGCGGTCCAGAGACCCAGTACTTC.

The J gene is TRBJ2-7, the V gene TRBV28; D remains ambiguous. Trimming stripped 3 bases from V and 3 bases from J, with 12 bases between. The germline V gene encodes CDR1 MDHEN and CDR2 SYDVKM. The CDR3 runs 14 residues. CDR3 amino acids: CASSFALSYYEQYF. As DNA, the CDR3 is TGTGCCAGCAGTTTTGCCCTTTCCTACTACGAGCAGTACTTC.

The CDR3 DNA sequence: TGTGCCAGCAGCCCCGATGGCGGTACTACTGAAGCTTTCTTT. Its translation is CASSPDGGTTEAFF. The chain combines TRBV7-9 with TRBJ1-1; unclear D gene. The CDR3 totals 14 residues. CDR1 and CDR2 from the germline V gene are SEHNR and FQNEAQ (reference sequence). Trimming cost V 5 bases and J 5 bases, with 15 bases left between them.

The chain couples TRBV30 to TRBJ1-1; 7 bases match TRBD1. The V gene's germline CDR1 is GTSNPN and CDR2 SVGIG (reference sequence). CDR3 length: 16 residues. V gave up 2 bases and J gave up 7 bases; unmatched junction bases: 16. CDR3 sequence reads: CAWSPGQGVLYGEAFF. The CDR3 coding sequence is TGTGCCTGGAGTCCTGGCCAGGGGGTGTTGTATGGTGAAGCTTTCTTT.

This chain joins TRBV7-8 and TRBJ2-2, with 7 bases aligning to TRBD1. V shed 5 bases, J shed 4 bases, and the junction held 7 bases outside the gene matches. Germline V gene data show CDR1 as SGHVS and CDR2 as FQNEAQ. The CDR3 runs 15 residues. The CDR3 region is CASSPGDSFTGELFF. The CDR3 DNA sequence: TGTGCCAGCAGCCCCGGGGACAGTTTCACCGGGGAGCTGTTTTTT. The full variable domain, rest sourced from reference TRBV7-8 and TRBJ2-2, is GAGVSQSPRYKVAKRGQDVALRCDPISGHVSLFWYQQALGQGPEFLTYFQNEAQLDKSGLPSDRFFAERPEGSVSTLKIQRTQQEDSAVYLCASSPGDSFTGELFFGEGSRLTVL.

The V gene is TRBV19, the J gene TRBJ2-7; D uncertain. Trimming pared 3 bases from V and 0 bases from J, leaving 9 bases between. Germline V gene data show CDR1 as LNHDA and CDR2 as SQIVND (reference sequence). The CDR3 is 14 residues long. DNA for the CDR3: TGTGCCAGTAGTATCCTGCACGGCTCCTACGAGCAGTACTTC. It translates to CASSILHGSYEQYF.

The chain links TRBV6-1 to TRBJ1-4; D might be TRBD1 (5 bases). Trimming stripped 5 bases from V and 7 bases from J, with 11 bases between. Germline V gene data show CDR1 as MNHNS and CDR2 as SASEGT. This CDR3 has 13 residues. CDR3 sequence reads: CASSRQGTEKLFF. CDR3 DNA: TGTGCCAGCAGTCGTCAGGGAACTGAAAAACTGTTTTTT.

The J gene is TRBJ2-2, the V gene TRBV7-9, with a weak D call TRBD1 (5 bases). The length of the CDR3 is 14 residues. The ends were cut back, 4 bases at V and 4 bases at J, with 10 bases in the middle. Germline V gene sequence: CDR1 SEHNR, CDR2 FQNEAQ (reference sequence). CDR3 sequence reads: CASSYRQITGELFF. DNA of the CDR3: TGTGCCAGCAGCTACCGACAGATCACCGGGGAGCTGTTTTTT.

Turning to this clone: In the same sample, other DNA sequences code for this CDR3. DNA of the CDR3: TGTGCCAGCAGTTACTCTTGGGGGGGCAATCAGCCCCAGCATTTT. It yields the protein CASSYSWGGNQPQHF. J is TRBJ1-5 and V is TRBV6-5; D perhaps matches TRBD1 (5 bases). Per the germline V gene, CDR1 is MNHEY and CDR2 is SVGAGI. Trimming removed 0 bases at V and 2 bases at J, with 8 bases between. The CDR3 has 15 amino acids.

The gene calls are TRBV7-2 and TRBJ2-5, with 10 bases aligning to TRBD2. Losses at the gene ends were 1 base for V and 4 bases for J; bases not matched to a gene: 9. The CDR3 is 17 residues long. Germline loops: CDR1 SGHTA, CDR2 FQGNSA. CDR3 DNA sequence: TGTGCCAGCAGCTTAGTAGCAGCGGGAGGGTTGGGAGAGACCCAGTACTTC. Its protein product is CASSLVAAGGLGETQYF.

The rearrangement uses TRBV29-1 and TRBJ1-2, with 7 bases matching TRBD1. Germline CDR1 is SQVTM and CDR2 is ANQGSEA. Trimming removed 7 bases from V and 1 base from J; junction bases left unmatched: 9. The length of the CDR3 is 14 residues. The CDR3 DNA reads TGCAGCGCCCTCCCCCAGGGGGATAACTATGGCTACACCTTC. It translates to CSALPQGDNYGYTF.

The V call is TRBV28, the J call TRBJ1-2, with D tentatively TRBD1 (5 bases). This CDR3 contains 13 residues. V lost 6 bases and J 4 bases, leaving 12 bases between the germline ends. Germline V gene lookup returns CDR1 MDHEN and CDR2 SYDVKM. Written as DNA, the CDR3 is TGTGCCAGCAGCTCGGGGGTCGGCTATGGCTACACCTTC. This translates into CASSSGVGYGYTF.

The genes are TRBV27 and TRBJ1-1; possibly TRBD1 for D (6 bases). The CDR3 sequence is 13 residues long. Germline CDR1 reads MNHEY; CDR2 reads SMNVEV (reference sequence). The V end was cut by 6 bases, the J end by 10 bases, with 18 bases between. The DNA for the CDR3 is TGTGCCAGCAGGAGGACAGCTGGTGCCGGAGCTTTCTTT. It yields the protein CASRRTAGAGAFF.

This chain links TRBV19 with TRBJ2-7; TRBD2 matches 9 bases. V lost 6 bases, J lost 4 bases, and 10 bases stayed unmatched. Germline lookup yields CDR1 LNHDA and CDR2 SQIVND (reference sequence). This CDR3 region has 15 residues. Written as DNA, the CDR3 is TGTGCCAGTAGCCCGCCGGGACTAGCCAAATACGAGCAGTACTTC. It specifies CASSPPGLAKYEQYF.

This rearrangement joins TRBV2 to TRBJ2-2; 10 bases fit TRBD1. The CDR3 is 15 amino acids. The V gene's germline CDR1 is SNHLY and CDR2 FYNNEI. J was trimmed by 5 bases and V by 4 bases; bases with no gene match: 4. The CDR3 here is CASSGDRGGTGELFF. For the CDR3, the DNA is TGTGCCAGCAGTGGGGACAGGGGAGGAACCGGGGAGCTGTTTTTT.

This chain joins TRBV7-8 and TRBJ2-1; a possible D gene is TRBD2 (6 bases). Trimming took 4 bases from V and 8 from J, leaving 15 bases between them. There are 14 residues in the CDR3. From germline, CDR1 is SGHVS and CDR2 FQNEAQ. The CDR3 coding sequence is TGTGCCAGCAGCTCCCGGGAGATCTGGCATGAGCAGTTCTTC. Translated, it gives CASSSREIWHEQFF.

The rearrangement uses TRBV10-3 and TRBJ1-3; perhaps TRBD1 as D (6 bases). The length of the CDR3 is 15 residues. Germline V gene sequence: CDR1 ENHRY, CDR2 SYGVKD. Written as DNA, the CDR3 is TGTGCTACCAGGGGCCAGATCACTTCAGGAAACACCATATATTTT. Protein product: CATRGQITSGNTIYF.